The 23 T cell receptor beta chains given below trace back to one sample, sequenced in a study of early T cells in non-severe SARS-CoV-2 infection (dated by TCRdb to the early 2020s). The library came from 5' RACE. The data were produced on a NextSeq 500. Clones were called with MiXCR by TCRdb after fastp trimmed the public reads at Q25, and only in-frame beta chains were retained. Entries that share a CDR3 protein sequence are merged under the most common genes and DNA. This sample comprises 40,000 to 65,000 distinct CDR3 sequences, 8% to 10% of them detected only once. Roughly 9.9% of the sample is in the top ten clones. The sample consisted of whole blood. Source of these receptors: an adult who was a healthcare worker with PCR-confirmed SARS-CoV-2 infection or an uninfected control (not recorded which).

This clonotype is medium-sized. This chain uses TRBV11-1 with TRBJ1-2, with D possibly being TRBD1 (5 bases). Germline CDR1 reads SGHAT; CDR2 reads FQDESV (reference sequence). The CDR3 is 14 amino acids. V was shortened by 8 bases and J by 3 bases, with 16 bases between the two germline ends. CDR3 residues: CASSNGALDYGYTF. The CDR3 DNA reads TGTGCCAGCTCAAACGGGGCCCTGGACTATGGCTACACCTTC.

This clonotype showed up just once. The chain has TRBV9 and TRBJ2-3, with TRBD2 identical over 7 bases. J gave up 0 bases and V 4 bases, and 8 bases lay outside the gene matches. The CDR3 loop spans 16 amino acids. The V gene's germline CDR1 is SGDLS and CDR2 YYNGEE. The CDR3 nucleotides read TGTGCCAGCAGCTTGACGGGAGGCCCCAGCACAGATACGCAGTATTTT. Translation gives CASSLTGGPSTDTQYF.

The chain is built from TRBV19 and TRBJ1-5; a weak D match, TRBD1 (5 bases). Trimming removed 3 bases at V and 7 bases at J, with 10 bases between. CDR3 length: 13 residues. Germline V gene lookup returns CDR1 LNHDA and CDR2 SQIVND (reference sequence). The CDR3 DNA is TGTGCCAGTAGTATTGGGGCTGAGCAGCCCCAGCATTTT. Translated: CASSIGAEQPQHF.

The rearrangement uses TRBV11-2 and TRBJ1-6; D is unresolved. The germline V and J ends were trimmed by 6 bases and 10 bases, with 16 bases remaining between them. The CDR3 is 14 amino acids. Germline V gives CDR1 SGHAT, CDR2 FQNNGV. In nucleotides, the CDR3 is TGTGCCAGCAGGAGCAGACGAGGCTGGTCACCCCTCCACTTT. It codes for CASRSRRGWSPLHF.

This clonotype has a handful of counts. The chain has TRBV11-2 and TRBJ2-7; 9 nucleotides match TRBD2. The CDR3 spans 13 residues. The germline V gene has CDR1 SGHAT and CDR2 FQNNGV. Trimming removed 5 bases from V and 3 bases from J; junction bases left unmatched: 2. For the CDR3, the DNA is TGTGCCAGCAGCGGACTAGCGAACTACGAGCAGTACTTC. This encodes CASSGLANYEQYF.

This clonotype came up many times. The chain recombines TRBV6-2 or TRBV6-3 with TRBJ2-1, with a tentative D call TRBD2 (6 bases). CDR3 length: 15 amino acids. The germline gives CDR1 MNHEY, CDR2 SVGEGT. V lost 8 bases and J 9 bases, leaving 23 bases between the germline ends. CDR3 sequence (DNA): TGTGCCAGCGCCCCTTCGGAGGGCCGCTCTTCTGAGCAGTTCTTC. This codes for CASAPSEGRSSEQFF.

Notes on this clonotype: Being one base from a much bigger clone, this may be a read error. The CDR3 DNA is TGTGCCAGCAGCGAGGGGCAGGGAAGAGGCTACACCTTC. As protein: CASSEGQGRGYTF. V gene TRBV3-1 combines with J gene TRBJ1-2; possibly TRBD1 for D (5 bases). This CDR3 region has 13 residues. The germline V and J ends were trimmed by 5 bases and 8 bases, with 15 bases remaining between them. Germline lookup yields CDR1 LGHDT and CDR2 YNNKEL (reference sequence).

The V gene is TRBV18, the J gene TRBJ2-3, with D hard to call. V was trimmed by 5 bases and J by 2 bases, leaving 2 bases between them. Germline CDR1 and CDR2: KGHSH and LQKENI. The CDR3 is made up of 11 amino acids. The CDR3, as DNA: TGTGCCAGCTCAACCACAGATACGCAGTATTTT. It codes for CASSTTDTQYF.

The chain links TRBV7-8 to TRBJ1-3; 12 nucleotides align to TRBD1. CDR1 and CDR2 (germline): SGHVS, FQNEAQ. J was trimmed by 3 bases and V by 3 bases; bases with no gene match: 9. The CDR3 has 18 residues. CDR3 in DNA: TGTGCCAGCAGCTTGTTCCTGGGACAGGGGGCGCGTGGAAACACCATATATTTT. It yields the protein CASSLFLGQGARGNTIYF.

This clonotype was detected many times. The rearrangement uses TRBV24-1 and TRBJ2-3, with 7 bases identical to TRBD1. Germline V gene data show CDR1 as KGHDR and CDR2 as SFDVKD. The CDR3 sequence is 15 residues long. The V and J ends lost 3 bases and 2 bases, in that order; junction bases with no gene match: 4. CDR3 in amino acids: CATSDGTVLTDTQYF. Here the CDR3 DNA reads TGTGCCACCAGTGATGGGACAGTCCTCACAGATACGCAGTATTTT.

The CDR3 is CASSNQGSGANVLTF. The DNA for the CDR3 is TGTGCCAGCAGTAACCAGGGTTCTGGGGCCAACGTCCTGACTTTC. The chain carries TRBV28 and TRBJ2-6; a possible D gene is TRBD1 (5 bases). Trimming left V 5 bases short and J 1 base short, with 9 bases between. The CDR3 is 15 amino acids. CDR1 MDHEN and CDR2 SYDVKM come from the germline V gene.

This clonotype was counted many times. This chain connects TRBV7-2 to TRBJ2-3; D is ambiguous. V was cut by 4 bases and J by 1 base, with 6 bases left in between. The CDR3 spans 13 residues. The germline gives CDR1 SGHTA, CDR2 FQGNSA. CDR3 loop: CASSSLRTDTQYF. The CDR3 DNA sequence: TGTGCCAGCAGCTCCCTCCGCACAGATACGCAGTATTTT.

The chain is built from TRBV7-9 and TRBJ1-4; 7 bases fit TRBD1. V lost 5 bases to trimming and J lost 1 base; unmatched junction nucleotides: 4. The CDR3 has 15 residues. Germline V lookup: CDR1 SEHNR, CDR2 FQNEAQ (reference sequence). The CDR3 region is CASSNPGGTNEKLFF. DNA of the CDR3: TGTGCCAGCAGCAATCCAGGGGGAACTAATGAAAAACTGTTTTTT.

This clonotype showed up just a few times. The V call is TRBV9, the J call TRBJ1-2; 9 bases are shared with TRBD1. The CDR3 runs to 18 residues. Germline assignment: CDR1 SGDLS and CDR2 YYNGEE. V lost 4 bases and J lost 0; bases outside the gene matches: 13. CDR3 loop: CASSLTGGAGKANYGYTF. DNA of the CDR3: TGTGCCAGCAGCTTAACAGGGGGCGCGGGAAAAGCTAACTATGGCTACACCTTC.

This clonotype was detected many times. The chain uses TRBV13 and TRBJ2-6; D gene uncertain. The CDR3 sequence is 13 residues long. The ends were cut back, 1 base at V and 2 bases at J, with 0 bases in the middle. CDR1 and CDR2 from the germline V gene are PRHDT and FYEKMQ (reference sequence). Written as DNA, the CDR3 is TGTGCCAGCAGCTTAGCTGGGGCCAACGTCCTGACTTTC. Amino acids: CASSLAGANVLTF.

This clonotype has more than one count but fewer than ten. The chain couples TRBV6-1 to TRBJ1-3; D not resolved. The CDR3 has 13 residues. Per the germline V gene, CDR1 is MNHNS and CDR2 is SASEGT. Deletions cut 6 bases from V and 4 bases from J, with 10 bases between. DNA of the CDR3: TGTGCCAGCAGCGTAGACCTGGGAAACACCATATATTTT. It codes for CASSVDLGNTIYF.

This clonotype was detected ten times or more. The rearrangement joins TRBV11-2 to TRBJ2-1; 8 positions agree with TRBD2. Germline values: CDR1 SGHAT, CDR2 FQNNGV. J was trimmed by 4 bases and V by 0 bases; bases with no gene match: 2. The CDR3 has 15 residues. CDR3 sequence reads: CASSLESGGYNEQFF. The CDR3 nucleotides are TGTGCCAGCAGCTTAGAGAGCGGGGGTTACAATGAGCAGTTCTTC.

This clonotype was detected many times. The V call is TRBV24-1, the J call TRBJ2-4, with TRBD1 matching over 8 bases. CDR1 and CDR2 (germline): KGHDR, SFDVKD. The CDR3 consists of 16 residues. The junction had 9 bases not matched to a gene; V was cut back by 2 bases and J by 7 bases. This CDR3 is CATSDSSETGANIQYF. CDR3 nucleotide sequence: TGTGCCACCAGTGATTCTTCGGAGACAGGGGCTAACATTCAGTACTTC.

This clonotype has a handful of counts. The CDR3 region is CASSPDSYNSPLHF. The CDR3 DNA sequence: TGTGCCAGCTCACCGGACAGTTATAATTCACCCCTCCACTTT. The chain recombines TRBV18 with TRBJ1-6; possible D gene TRBD1, 6 bases. The CDR3 covers 14 residues. V was trimmed by 3 bases and J by 4 bases, leaving 7 bases between them. Germline CDR1 reads KGHSH; CDR2 reads LQKENI.

The chain carries TRBV28 and TRBJ1-3, with D unresolved. V was pared by 5 bases and J by 5 bases, with 7 bases between. Germline CDR1 MDHEN, CDR2 SYDVKM. The CDR3 has 12 residues. The CDR3 bases are TGTGCCAGCAGTGAGACTCGAAACACCATATATTTT. It translates to CASSETRNTIYF. Drawing the rest from reference TRBV28 and TRBJ1-3, the complete variable domain is DVKVTQSSRYLVKRTGEKVFLECVQDMDHENMFWYRQDPGLGLRLIYFSYDVKMKEKGDIPEGYSVSREKKERFSLILESASTNQTSMYLCASSETRNTIYFGEGSWLTVV.

There are many counts of this clonotype. The chain couples TRBV9 to TRBJ1-2, with D uncertain. The CDR3 totals 12 residues. The V end lost 1 base, the J end lost 2 bases, and 3 bases lay between the germline ends. Germline lookup yields CDR1 SGDLS and CDR2 YYNGEE. The CDR3 sequence: CASSVTNYGYTF. DNA of the CDR3: TGTGCCAGCAGCGTAACCAACTATGGCTACACCTTC.

There are a few counts of this clonotype. The V and J genes are TRBV11-2 and TRBJ2-3; TRBD2 agrees at 11 bases. Germline V lookup: CDR1 SGHAT, CDR2 FQNNGV. V lost 3 bases and J lost 4; bases outside the gene matches: 3. The CDR3 is 15 residues long. CDR3 loop: CASSLVAGGPDTQYF. The DNA of the CDR3 is TGTGCCAGCAGCTTGGTAGCGGGGGGGCCAGATACGCAGTATTTT.

This clonotype appeared many times. As DNA, the CDR3 is TGCAGCGCTGTACAGGGGGACGGCTATGGCTACACCTTC. This codes for CSAVQGDGYGYTF. The V gene is TRBV29-1, the J gene TRBJ1-2; 8 bases line up with TRBD1. This CDR3 region has 13 residues. Germline CDR1 is SQVTM and CDR2 is ANQGSEA. J was trimmed by 4 bases and V by 7 bases; bases with no gene match: 8.